This T cell receptor (beta chain) was sequenced in a study of cytomegalovirus exposure and HLA in healthy donors. Study results and limitations: The authors confirmed in vitro that a few CMV-associated chains were specific for CMV antigens. 150 to 200 TCR beta chains were listed as cytomegalovirus-associated.

The germline V gene has CDR1 MNHEY and CDR2 SVGAGI. There are 12 residues in the CDR3. Trimming took 6 bases from V and 10 from J; bases not matched to a gene: 5. Profiling relied on immunoSEQ multiplex PCR, and the TCRdb table lists in-frame clones only, not all of them. This table holds fewer than 150,000 clones, about 82% found once. For this clone: What it binds is not known.

The sequence derives from a man aged 18 to 29 in good health and CMV-seronegative. The sample comprised PBMCs. The V gene is TRBV6-5, the J gene TRBJ1-1, with 10 bases lining up with TRBD1. CDR3 region: CASSSRTGGAFF. The CDR3 nucleotides are TGTGCCAGCAGCTCCCGGACAGGGGGAGCTTTCTTT.